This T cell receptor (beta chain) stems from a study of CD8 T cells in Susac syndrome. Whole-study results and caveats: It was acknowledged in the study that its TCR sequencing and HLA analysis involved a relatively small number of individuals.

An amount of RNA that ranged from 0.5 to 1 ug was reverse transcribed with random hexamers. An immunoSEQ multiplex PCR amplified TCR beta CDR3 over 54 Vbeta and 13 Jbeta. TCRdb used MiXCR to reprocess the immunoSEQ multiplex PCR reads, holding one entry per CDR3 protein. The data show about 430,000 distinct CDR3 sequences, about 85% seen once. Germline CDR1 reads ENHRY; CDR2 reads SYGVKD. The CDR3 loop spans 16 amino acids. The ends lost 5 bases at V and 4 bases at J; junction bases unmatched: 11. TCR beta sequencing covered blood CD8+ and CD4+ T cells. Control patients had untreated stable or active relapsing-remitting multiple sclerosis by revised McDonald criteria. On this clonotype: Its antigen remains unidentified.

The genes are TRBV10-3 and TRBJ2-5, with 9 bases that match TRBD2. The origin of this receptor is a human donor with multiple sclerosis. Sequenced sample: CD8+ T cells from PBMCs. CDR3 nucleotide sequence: TGTGCCATCAGTTCCTCTCGGCTAGCGGGGTCAGAGACCCAGTACTTC. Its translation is CAISSSRLAGSETQYF.